What follows describes a single T cell receptor (beta chain). The antigen it recognizes is unknown. Base-call qualities are not available, and no considerably larger clone is one nucleotide away. TRB CDR3 regions were amplified from genomic DNA with the immunoSEQ two-step multiplex PCR at survey-level depth. Synthetic inline TR CDR3 controls covering all V-J pairings were spiked into each PCR so that template counts could be estimated and amplification bias removed. Reads went through processing to reduce amplification and sequencing bias, and quantification was done against synthetic TR CDR3 analogs. Under the source paper's analysis protocol: Raw data were processed in ImmunoSEQ Analyzer, with out-of-frame sequences and CDR3s containing stop codons removed, and genes were named according to IMGT nomenclature. Repertoire diversity was summarized as normalized Shannon entropy, defined as 1 minus Pielou's evenness. TRB sequences were treated as identical only when sharing V gene, J gene and CDR3. Public PML clonotypes were CDR3s shared by two or more PML-onset samples but absent earlier, in controls, and in public databases. Positional CDR3 amino acid composition was analyzed in Skylign with the observed count method. TCRdb mirrors the immuneACCESS table, restricted to in-frame sequences. Some clones are absent from its copies; in checked studies, under half trace to an unresolved V gene, and the reason for the others is unknown. The V and J calls and clone size were taken over from that table, and D and trimming were inferred from the DNA. The sample yields under 30,000 clones; roughly 90% were counted once. 2% to 2.5% of the sample belongs to the ten largest clones.

The sample's time point, from its label and the paper: approximately 12 months of natalizumab therapy. This specimen's treatment or condition label, per the study, means: on natalizumab therapy at sampling. Five MS patients treated with natalizumab who did not develop PML were sampled longitudinally as controls. Every listed patient had received interferon beta before, and every PML patient was female. At 6 and 12 months of natalizumab therapy, T1 and T2 blood samples were collected, respectively. Ficoll-Hypaque density gradient centrifugation was used to isolate peripheral blood mononuclear cells. This sample stems from a study of multiple sclerosis patients with progressive multifocal leukoencephalopathy (dated by TCRdb to the late 2010s). Describing the broader study: The study examined peripheral T and B cells of MS patients who developed PML (4 under natalizumab, 1 after alemtuzumab) and treated patients who did not. Longitudinal follow-up was performed in two natalizumab-treated patients who later developed PML, from before therapy through 6 and 12 months to PML onset. The goal was to find JC virus-specific or public T-cell expansions that arose at the time of PML onset.

The investigation overall reported the following: Because of the small, descriptive cohort, whether findings reflect JC virus infection or general immunocompromise remained unclear. Although TRB clones above 0.5% frequency turned up only in PML patients, the clones expanded at PML onset were already present before and during natalizumab therapy. Lower normalized Shannon entropy suggested less diverse TRB repertoires in most PML patients, whereas the natalizumab-treated controls showed values near 1. When PML developed, no shared TRBV or TRBJ gene usage and no preferred TRBV-TRBJ pairings were found. The analysis covered only peripheral blood, although cerebrospinal fluid or brain lymphocytes might be more informative for natalizumab-associated PML.

Sequences were derived from PBMCs, sampled from a patient treated with natalizumab. The TCR was taken from a man aged 30 to 45 with multiple sclerosis.

In nucleotide form, the sequence is TGTGCCAGCAGGCCGGCGGCATTTAACACTGAAGCTTTCTTT. Translated, it gives CASRPAAFNTEAFF. This sequence uses TRBV7-2 and TRBJ1-1, with no reliable assignment of the D segment. The V end loses 6 bases and the J end loses 2 bases, and a stretch of 13 bases separates them. Per the germline V gene, SGHTA is the CDR1 and FQGNSA is the CDR2. The CDR3 spans 14 residues, from the cysteine through the phenylalanine. Of the read, only the CDR3 DNA is kept; its 42 bases are in frame from base 1.